These 14 T cell receptor beta chains were sequenced from one sample in a study of blood T cell repertoires in COVID-19. The data were produced by immunoSEQ multiplex PCR, yet TCRdb's version contains in-frame clones alone and is incomplete. This table holds 300,000 to 400,000 clones, 80% to 90% found once. Sequencing input: PBMCs or T cells enriched from blood (not recorded which). All receptors come from a man younger than 35 who had recovered from COVID-19.

This chain links TRBV25-1 with TRBJ2-3; tentatively, D is TRBD2 (6 bases). CDR3 length: 17 residues. Germline V lookup: CDR1 MGHDK, CDR2 SYGVNS. V was cut by 1 base and J by 6 bases, with 20 bases left in between. The CDR3 nucleotides read TGTGCCAGCAGTGAATCTCGCATTTACGGGGGTTGGGATACGCAGTATTTT. Protein sequence: CASSESRIYGGWDTQYF.

This chain uses TRBV19 with TRBJ2-7; possible D gene TRBD2, 6 bases. Germline CDR1 reads LNHDA; CDR2 reads SQIVND (reference sequence). This CDR3 comprises 14 residues. Trimming removed 4 bases from V and 2 bases from J, with 12 bases in between. The CDR3 loop is CASSTSGETYEQYF. The CDR3 nucleotides read TGTGCCAGTAGTACGTCGGGGGAAACCTACGAGCAGTACTTC. Looking up the rest from reference TRBV19 and TRBJ2-7 gives the full variable domain: DGGITQSPKYLFRKEGQNVTLSCEQNLNHDAMYWYRQDPGQGLRLIYYSQIVNDFQKGDIAEGYSVSREKKESFPLTVTSAQKNPTAFYLCASSTSGETYEQYFGPGTRLTVT.

CDR3 amino acids: CASSSPPNYGYTF. CDR3 DNA: TGTGCCAGCAGTTCCCCCCCAAACTATGGCTACACCTTC. The rearrangement uses TRBV28 and TRBJ1-2; D call uncertain. CDR3 length: 13 residues. V gave up 4 bases and J gave up 2 bases, with 8 bases separating them. Looked up from germline, CDR1 is MDHEN and CDR2 is SYDVKM.

The V and J genes are TRBV3-1 (or the pseudogene TRBV3-2) and TRBJ2-5; TRBD1 matches 9 bases. The CDR3 runs 16 residues. Germline CDR1 LGHDT, CDR2 YNNKEL (reference sequence). Trimming took 2 bases from V and 5 from J; bases not matched to a gene: 9. The CDR3 here is CASSQPGTGQGETQYF. CDR3 DNA: TGTGCCAGCAGCCAACCCGGGACAGGGCAGGGCGAGACCCAGTACTTC.

Only a few counts were recorded for this clone. This chain uses TRBV9 with TRBJ1-3, with no clear D. Germline CDR1 is SGDLS and CDR2 is YYNGEE. The ends were cut back, 0 bases at V and 1 base at J, with 11 bases in the middle. CDR3 length: 16 amino acids. CDR3 sequence reads: CASSVGGGISGNTIYF. For the CDR3, the DNA is TGTGCCAGCAGCGTAGGAGGAGGTATATCTGGAAACACCATATATTTT.

J is TRBJ2-1 and V is TRBV18, with 9 positions matching TRBD1. CDR1 and CDR2 (germline): KGHSH, LQKENI. J lost 8 bases, V lost 3 bases, and 14 bases had no gene match. The CDR3 totals 17 residues. CDR3 DNA: TGTGCCAGCTCACCGGACAGGGACAGGGCATTAATGTATGAGCAGTTCTTC. Its protein is CASSPDRDRALMYEQFF.

The genes are TRBV5-1 and TRBJ2-2, with TRBD2 identical over 7 bases. V trimming: 4 bases; J trimming: 6 bases; junction bases outside the gene matches: 6. Germline assignment: CDR1 SGHRS and CDR2 YFSETQ. CDR3 length equals 14 residues. Here the CDR3 reads CASSPEAGAGELFF. CDR3 DNA: TGCGCCAGCAGCCCCGAGGCGGGGGCCGGGGAGCTGTTTTTT.

J is TRBJ1-1 and V is TRBV7-9; TRBD1 is a possible D gene (6 bases). Germline loops: CDR1 SEHNR, CDR2 FQNEAQ (reference sequence). V lost 2 bases and J 5 bases, leaving 12 bases between the germline ends. This CDR3 region has 14 residues. CDR3 sequence (DNA): TGTGCCAGCAGCTTAACAGGGCTGGGGACTGAAGCTTTCTTT. It encodes CASSLTGLGTEAFF. Full variable domain (outside the CDR3, taken from reference TRBV7-9 and TRBJ1-1): DTGVSQNPRHKITKRGQNVTFRCDPISEHNRLYWYRQTLGQGPEFLTYFQNEAQLEKSRLLSDRFSAERPKGSFSTLEIQRTEQGDSAMYLCASSLTGLGTEAFFGQGTRLTVV.

The J gene is TRBJ1-2, the V gene TRBV11-2; tentatively, D is TRBD1 (5 bases). The germline V gene encodes CDR1 SGHAT and CDR2 FQNNGV. There are 14 residues in the CDR3. Deletions cut 5 bases from V and 5 bases from J, with 15 bases between. The DNA of the CDR3 is TGTGCCAGCAGCCAAAGTCAGGGTTCATATGGCTACACCTTC. It translates to CASSQSQGSYGYTF.

The rearrangement uses TRBV9 and TRBJ1-5; 7 positions agree with TRBD1. Trimming at V came to 4 bases and at J to 10 bases, leaving 14 bases not matched to a gene. This CDR3 has 15 amino acids. From germline, CDR1 is SGDLS and CDR2 YYNGEE. CDR3 bases: TGTGCCAGCAGCCAAGACCCCGGGACAGCATCTCCCCAGCATTTT. It codes for CASSQDPGTASPQHF.

V usage is TRBV7-9 and J usage is TRBJ2-7, with unresolved D. This CDR3 has 13 residues. Trimming shortened V by 2 bases and J by 3 bases, and 8 bases separated the two germline ends. From germline, CDR1 is SEHNR and CDR2 FQNEAQ (reference sequence). The CDR3 DNA is TGTGCCAGCAGCTTATACAAAAGCTACGAGCAGTACTTC. Protein sequence: CASSLYKSYEQYF.

CDR3 region: CASSPPGRGGYTF. The CDR3 bases are TGTGCCAGCAGTCCCCCGGGCCGCGGGGGCTACACCTTC. The chain recombines TRBV12-3 or TRBV12-4 with TRBJ1-2; D is ambiguous. This CDR3 region has 13 residues. The V and J ends lost 5 bases and 8 bases respectively, with 15 bases between them.

This clone was detected only a few times. V usage is TRBV5-1 and J usage is TRBJ2-1; TRBD2 matches at 8 bases. V shed 0 bases, J shed 10 bases, and the junction held 6 bases outside the gene matches. Germline loops: CDR1 SGHRS, CDR2 YFSETQ. The CDR3 covers 14 residues. The CDR3 nucleotides read TGCGCCAGCAGCTTGGGTCGGGAGGGAGAGGAGCAGTTCTTC. It encodes CASSLGREGEEQFF.

V and J are TRBV12-5 and TRBJ2-3; tentatively, D is TRBD2 (5 bases). Per the germline V gene, CDR1 is LGHNT and CDR2 is FRNRAP. V lost 6 bases, J lost 2 bases, and 24 bases lay in between. This CDR3 has 18 amino acids. CDR3 nucleotide sequence: TGTGCTAGTGGATTAGTTGAGGGTCGAACTACTGACACAGATACGCAGTATTTT. Residues: CASGLVEGRTTDTDTQYF.